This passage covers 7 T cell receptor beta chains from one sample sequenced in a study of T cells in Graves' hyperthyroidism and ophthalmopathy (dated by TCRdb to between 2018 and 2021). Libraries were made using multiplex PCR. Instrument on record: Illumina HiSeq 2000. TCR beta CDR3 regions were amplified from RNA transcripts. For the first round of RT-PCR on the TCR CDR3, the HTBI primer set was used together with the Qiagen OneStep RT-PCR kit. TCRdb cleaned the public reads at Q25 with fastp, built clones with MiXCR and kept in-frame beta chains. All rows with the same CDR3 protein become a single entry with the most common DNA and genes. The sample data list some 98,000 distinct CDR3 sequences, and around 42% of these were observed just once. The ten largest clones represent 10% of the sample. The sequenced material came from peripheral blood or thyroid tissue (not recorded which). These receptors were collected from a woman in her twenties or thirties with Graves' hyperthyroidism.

CDR3 in DNA: TGTGCCAGCAGTTTATGGAGGGGGGAGACCCAGTACTTC. Translation gives CASSLWRGETQYF. J is TRBJ2-5 and V is TRBV27; possibly TRBD1 or TRBD2 for D (6 bases each). The length of the CDR3 is 13 residues. CDR1 is MNHEY, CDR2 SMNVEV, per germline (reference sequence). Trimming shortened V by 1 base and J by 5 bases, and 8 bases separated the two germline ends.

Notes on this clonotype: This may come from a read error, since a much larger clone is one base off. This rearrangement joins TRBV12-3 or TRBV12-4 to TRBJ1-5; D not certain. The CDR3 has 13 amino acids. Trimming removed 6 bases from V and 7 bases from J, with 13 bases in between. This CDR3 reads CASRFYPGQPQHF. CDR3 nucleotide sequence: TGTGCCAGCAGGTTTTATCCGGGCCAGCCCCAGCATTTT.

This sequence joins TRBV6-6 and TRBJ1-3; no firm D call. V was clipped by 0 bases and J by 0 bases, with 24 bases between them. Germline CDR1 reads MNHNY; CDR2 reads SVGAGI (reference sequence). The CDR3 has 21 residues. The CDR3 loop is CASSYSNQVSPYYSSGNTIYF. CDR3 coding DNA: TGTGCCAGCAGTTACTCGAATCAAGTGTCTCCGTATTACTCCTCTGGAAACACCATATATTTT.

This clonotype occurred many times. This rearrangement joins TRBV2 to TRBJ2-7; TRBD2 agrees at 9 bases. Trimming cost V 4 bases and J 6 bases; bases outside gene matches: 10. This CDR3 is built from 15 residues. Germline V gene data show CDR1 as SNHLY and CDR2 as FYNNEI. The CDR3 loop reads CASSVAAGGYGEQYF. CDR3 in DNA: TGTGCCAGCAGTGTGGCAGCGGGAGGTTACGGCGAGCAGTACTTC. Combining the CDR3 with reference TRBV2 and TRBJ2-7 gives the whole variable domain EPEVTQTPSHQVTQMGQEVILRCVPISNHLYFYWYRQILGQKVEFLVSFYNNEISEKSEIFDDQFSVERPDGSNFTLKIRSTKLEDSAMYFCASSVAAGGYGEQYFGPGTRLTVT.

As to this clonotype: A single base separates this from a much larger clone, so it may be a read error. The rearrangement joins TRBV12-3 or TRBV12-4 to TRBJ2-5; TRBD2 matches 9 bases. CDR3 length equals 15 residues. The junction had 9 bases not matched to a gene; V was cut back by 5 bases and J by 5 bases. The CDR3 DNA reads TGTGCCAGCAGTGATATTTTAGCGGGAGTGGAGACCCAGTACTTC. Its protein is CASSDILAGVETQYF.

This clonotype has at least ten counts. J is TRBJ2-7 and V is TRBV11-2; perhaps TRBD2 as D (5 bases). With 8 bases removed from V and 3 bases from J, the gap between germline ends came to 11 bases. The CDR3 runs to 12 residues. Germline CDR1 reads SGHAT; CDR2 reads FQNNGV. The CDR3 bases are TGTGCCAGCGGATTAGCGTTCTACGAGCAGTACTTC. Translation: CASGLAFYEQYF.

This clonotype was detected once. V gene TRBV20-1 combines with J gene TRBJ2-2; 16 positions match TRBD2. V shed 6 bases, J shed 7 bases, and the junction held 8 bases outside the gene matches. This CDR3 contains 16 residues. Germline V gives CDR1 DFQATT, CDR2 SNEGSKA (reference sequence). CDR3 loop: CSAPGLAGGPIGELFF. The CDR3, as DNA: TGCAGTGCGCCGGGACTAGCGGGAGGGCCTATCGGGGAGCTGTTTTTT.